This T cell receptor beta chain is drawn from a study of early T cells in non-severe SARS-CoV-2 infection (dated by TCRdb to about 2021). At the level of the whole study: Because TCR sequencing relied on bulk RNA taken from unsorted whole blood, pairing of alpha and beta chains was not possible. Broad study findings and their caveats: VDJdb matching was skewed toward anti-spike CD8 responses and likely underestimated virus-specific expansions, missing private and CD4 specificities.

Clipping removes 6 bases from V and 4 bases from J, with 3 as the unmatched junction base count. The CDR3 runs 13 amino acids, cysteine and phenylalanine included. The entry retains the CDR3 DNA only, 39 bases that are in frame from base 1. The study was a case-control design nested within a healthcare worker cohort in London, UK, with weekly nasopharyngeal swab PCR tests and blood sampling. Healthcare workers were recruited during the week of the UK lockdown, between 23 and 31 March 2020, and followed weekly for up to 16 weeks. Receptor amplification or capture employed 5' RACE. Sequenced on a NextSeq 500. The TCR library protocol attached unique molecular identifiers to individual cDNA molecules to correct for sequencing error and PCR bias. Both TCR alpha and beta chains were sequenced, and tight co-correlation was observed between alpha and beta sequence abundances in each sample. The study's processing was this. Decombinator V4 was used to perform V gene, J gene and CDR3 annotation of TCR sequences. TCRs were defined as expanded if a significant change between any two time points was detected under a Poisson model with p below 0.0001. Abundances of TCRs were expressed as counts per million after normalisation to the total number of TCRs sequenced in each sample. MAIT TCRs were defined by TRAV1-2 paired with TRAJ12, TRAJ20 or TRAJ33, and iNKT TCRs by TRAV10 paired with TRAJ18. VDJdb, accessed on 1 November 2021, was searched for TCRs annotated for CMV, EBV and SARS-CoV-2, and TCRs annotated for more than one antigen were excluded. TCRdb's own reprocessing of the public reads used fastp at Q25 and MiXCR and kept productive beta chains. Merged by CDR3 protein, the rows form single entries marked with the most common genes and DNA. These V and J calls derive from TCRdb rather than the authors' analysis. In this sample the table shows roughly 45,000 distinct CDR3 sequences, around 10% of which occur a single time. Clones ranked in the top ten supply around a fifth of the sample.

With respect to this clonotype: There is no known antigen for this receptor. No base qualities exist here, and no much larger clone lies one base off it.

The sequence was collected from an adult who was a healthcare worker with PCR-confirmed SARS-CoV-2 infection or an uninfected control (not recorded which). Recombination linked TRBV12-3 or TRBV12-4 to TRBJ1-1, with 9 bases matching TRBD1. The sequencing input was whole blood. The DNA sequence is TGTGCCAGCAGGGGACAGGGCGTCACTGAAGCTTTCTTT. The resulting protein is CASRGQGVTEAFF.